Given below is one T cell receptor beta chain in context. This sample is part of a study of shared clonotypes between healthy human individuals. The J segment lost 1 base and the V segment lost 2 bases, leaving 1 base of the junction unmatched. Per the germline V gene, CDR1 is MNHEY and CDR2 is SMNVEV (reference sequence). This CDR3 is built from 15 residues. Assay execution took place at the deep level. TCRdb's copy holds only in-frame clones and misses some; the assay was immunoSEQ multiplex PCR. Among about 490,000 clones listed, around 73% were seen once. The TCR comes from a woman aged 40-49 years in good health. Some clones in this sample may be carry-over from other donors' samples. V usage is TRBV27 and J usage is TRBJ1-5; 8 positions match TRBD1. The sample comprised PBMCs. The chain's CDR3 is CASSLQGASNQPQHF. DNA for the CDR3: TGTGCCAGCAGTTTACAGGGGGCGAGCAATCAGCCCCAGCATTTT.